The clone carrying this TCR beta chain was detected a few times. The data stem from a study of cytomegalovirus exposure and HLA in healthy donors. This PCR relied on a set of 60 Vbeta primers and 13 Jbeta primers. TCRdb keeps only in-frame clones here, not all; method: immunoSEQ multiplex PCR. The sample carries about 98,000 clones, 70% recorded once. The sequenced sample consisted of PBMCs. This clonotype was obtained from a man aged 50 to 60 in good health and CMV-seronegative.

The CDR3 DNA sequence: TGTGCCACCAGCAGAGATTTCTGGGACAGGGCCTCTGGAAACACCATATATTTT. Its protein product is CATSRDFWDRASGNTIYF. This chain joins TRBV15 and TRBJ1-3; the match to TRBD1 covers 9 bases. CDR1 is LNHNV, CDR2 YYDKDF, per germline (reference sequence). CDR3 length: 18 residues. The trim removed 0 bases at V and 0 bases at J, leaving 6 bases unmatched.